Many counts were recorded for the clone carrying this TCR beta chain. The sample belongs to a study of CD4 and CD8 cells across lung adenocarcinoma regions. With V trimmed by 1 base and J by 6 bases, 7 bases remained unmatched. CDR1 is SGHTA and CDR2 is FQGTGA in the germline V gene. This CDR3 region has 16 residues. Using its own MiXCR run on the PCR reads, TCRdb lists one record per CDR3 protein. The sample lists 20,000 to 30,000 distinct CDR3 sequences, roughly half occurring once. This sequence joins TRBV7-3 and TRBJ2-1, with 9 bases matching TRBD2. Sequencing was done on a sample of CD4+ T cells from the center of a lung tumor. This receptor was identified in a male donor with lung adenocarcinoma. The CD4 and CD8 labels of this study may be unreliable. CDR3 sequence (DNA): TGTGCCAGCAGCTTAAAACCGGCGGGGGGGTCCAATGAGCAGTTCTTC. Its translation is CASSLKPAGGSNEQFF.